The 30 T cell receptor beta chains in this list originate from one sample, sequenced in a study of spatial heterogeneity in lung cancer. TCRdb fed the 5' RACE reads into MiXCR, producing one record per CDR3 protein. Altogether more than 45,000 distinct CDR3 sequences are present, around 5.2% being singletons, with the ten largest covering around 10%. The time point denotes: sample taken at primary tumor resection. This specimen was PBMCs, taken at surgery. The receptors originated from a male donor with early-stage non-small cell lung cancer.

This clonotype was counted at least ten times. In DNA, the CDR3 is TGTGCCAGCAGCCAGGCCGGGGCCAACGTCCTGACTTTC. Translating it yields CASSQAGANVLTF. This chain joins TRBV14 and TRBJ2-6; D remains unclear. Trimming left V 3 bases short and J 4 bases short, with 4 bases between. Germline CDR1 SGHDN, CDR2 FVKESK. The CDR3 is made up of 13 amino acids.

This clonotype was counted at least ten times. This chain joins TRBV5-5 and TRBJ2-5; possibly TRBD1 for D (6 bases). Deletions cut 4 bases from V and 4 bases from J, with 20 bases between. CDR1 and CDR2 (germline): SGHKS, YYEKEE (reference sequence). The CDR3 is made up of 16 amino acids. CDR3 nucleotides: TGTGCCAGCAGCCTAAATCCGACACAGGGTATAGAGACCCAGTACTTC. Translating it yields CASSLNPTQGIETQYF.

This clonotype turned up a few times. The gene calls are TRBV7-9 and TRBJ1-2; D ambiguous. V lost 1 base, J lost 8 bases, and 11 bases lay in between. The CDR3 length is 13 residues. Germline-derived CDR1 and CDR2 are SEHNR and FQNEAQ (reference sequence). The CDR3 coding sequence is TGTGCCAGCAGCTTAGAGAAGGCCTTCGGCTACACCTTC. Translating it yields CASSLEKAFGYTF.

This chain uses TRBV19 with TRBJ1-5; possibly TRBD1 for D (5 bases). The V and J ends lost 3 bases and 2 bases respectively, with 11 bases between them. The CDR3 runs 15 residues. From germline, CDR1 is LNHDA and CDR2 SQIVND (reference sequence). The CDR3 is CASSMARVGNQPQHF. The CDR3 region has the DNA TGTGCCAGTAGTATGGCCAGGGTTGGCAATCAGCCCCAGCATTTT. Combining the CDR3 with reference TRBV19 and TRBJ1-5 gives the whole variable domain DGGITQSPKYLFRKEGQNVTLSCEQNLNHDAMYWYRQDPGQGLRLIYYSQIVNDFQKGDIAEGYSVSREKKESFPLTVTSAQKNPTAFYLCASSMARVGNQPQHFGDGTRLSIL.

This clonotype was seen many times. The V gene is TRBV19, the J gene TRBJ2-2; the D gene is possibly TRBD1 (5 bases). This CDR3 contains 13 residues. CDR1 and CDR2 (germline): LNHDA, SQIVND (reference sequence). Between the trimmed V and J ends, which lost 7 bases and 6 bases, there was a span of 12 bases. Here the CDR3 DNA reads TGTGCCAGTAAACAGGCCCGGTCCGGGGAGCTGTTTTTT. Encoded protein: CASKQARSGELFF.

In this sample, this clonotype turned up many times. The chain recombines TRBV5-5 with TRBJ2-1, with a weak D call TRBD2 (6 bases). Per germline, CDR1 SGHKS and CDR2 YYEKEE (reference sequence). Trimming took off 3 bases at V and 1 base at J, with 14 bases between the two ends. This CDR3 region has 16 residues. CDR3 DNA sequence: TGTGCCAGCAGCTCGCACTCCGGGACTTCCTACAATGAGCAGTTCTTC. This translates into CASSSHSGTSYNEQFF.

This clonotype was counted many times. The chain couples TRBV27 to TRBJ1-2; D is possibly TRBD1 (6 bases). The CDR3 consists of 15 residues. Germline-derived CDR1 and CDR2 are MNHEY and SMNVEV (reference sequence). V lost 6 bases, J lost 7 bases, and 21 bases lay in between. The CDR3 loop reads CASSRLPAGVSGYTF. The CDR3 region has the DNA TGTGCCAGCAGCAGACTCCCCGCAGGGGTTAGTGGCTACACCTTC.

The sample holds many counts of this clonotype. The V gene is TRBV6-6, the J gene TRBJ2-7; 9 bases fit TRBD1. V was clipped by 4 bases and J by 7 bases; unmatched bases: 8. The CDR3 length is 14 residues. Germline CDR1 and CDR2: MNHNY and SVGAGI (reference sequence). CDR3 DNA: TGTGCCAGCAGTTTCCGGGGACAGGGCAAAGAGCAGTACTTC. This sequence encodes CASSFRGQGKEQYF.

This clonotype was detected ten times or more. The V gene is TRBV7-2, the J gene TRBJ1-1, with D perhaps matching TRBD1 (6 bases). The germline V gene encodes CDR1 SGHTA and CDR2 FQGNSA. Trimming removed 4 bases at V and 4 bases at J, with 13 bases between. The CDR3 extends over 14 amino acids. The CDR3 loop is CASSSQGRSTEAFF. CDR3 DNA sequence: TGTGCCAGCAGCTCTCAGGGGAGGAGCACTGAAGCTTTCTTT.

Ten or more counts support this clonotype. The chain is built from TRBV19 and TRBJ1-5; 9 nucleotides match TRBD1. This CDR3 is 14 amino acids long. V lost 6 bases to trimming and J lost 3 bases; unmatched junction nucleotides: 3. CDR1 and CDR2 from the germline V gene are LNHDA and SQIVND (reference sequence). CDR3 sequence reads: CASRTGGNNQPQHF. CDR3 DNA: TGTGCCAGTAGGACAGGGGGGAACAATCAGCCCCAGCATTTT. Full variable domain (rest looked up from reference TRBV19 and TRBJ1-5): DGGITQSPKYLFRKEGQNVTLSCEQNLNHDAMYWYRQDPGQGLRLIYYSQIVNDFQKGDIAEGYSVSREKKESFPLTVTSAQKNPTAFYLCASRTGGNNQPQHFGDGTRLSIL.

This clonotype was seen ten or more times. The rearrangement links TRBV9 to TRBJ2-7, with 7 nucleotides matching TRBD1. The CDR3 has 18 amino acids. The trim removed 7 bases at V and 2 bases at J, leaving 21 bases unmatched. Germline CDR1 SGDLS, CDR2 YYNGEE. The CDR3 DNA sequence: TGTGCCAGCTTGAGGGGGCTAGGAGACGCCTTAAGCACCTACGAGCAGTACTTC. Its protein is CASLRGLGDALSTYEQYF.

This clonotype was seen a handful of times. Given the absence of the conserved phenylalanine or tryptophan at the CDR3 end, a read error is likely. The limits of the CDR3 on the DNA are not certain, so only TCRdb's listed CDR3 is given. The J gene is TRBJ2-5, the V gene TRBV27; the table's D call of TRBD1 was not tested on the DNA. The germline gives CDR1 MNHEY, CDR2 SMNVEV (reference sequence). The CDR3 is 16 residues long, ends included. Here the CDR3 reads CASSPLGANQETQNHP.

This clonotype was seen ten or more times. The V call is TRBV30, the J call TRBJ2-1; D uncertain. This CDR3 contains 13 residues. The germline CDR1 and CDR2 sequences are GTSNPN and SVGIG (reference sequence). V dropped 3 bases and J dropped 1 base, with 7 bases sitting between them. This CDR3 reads CAWSDVSYNEQFF. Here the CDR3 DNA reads TGTGCCTGGAGCGATGTGTCCTACAATGAGCAGTTCTTC.

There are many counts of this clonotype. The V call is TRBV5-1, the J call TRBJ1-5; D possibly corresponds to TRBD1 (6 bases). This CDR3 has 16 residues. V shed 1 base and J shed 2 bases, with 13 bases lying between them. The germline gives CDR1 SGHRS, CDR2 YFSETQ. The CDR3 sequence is CASSLTGANGNQPQHF. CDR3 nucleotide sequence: TGCGCCAGCAGCTTGACGGGGGCTAACGGCAATCAGCCCCAGCATTTT.

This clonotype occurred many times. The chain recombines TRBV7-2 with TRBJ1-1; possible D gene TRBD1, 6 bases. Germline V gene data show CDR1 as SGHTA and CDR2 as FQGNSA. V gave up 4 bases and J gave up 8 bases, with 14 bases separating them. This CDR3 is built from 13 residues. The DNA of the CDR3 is TGTGCCAGCAGCTACGCGACAGGCACCGAAGCTTTCTTT. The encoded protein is CASSYATGTEAFF.

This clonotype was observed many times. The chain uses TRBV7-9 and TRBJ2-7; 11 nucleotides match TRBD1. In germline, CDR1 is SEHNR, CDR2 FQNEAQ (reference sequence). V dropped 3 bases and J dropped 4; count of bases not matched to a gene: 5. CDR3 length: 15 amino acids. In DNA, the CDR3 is TGTGCCAGCAGCTTCGGGACAGGGGGTCCTTACGAGCAGTACTTC. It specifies CASSFGTGGPYEQYF.

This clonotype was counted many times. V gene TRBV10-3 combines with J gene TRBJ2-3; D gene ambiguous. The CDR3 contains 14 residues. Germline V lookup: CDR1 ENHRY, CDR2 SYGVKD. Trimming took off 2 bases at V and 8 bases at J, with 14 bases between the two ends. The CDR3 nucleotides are TGTGCCATCAGTGAGAGCCAGACGACGGGTACGCAGTATTTT. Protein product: CAISESQTTGTQYF.

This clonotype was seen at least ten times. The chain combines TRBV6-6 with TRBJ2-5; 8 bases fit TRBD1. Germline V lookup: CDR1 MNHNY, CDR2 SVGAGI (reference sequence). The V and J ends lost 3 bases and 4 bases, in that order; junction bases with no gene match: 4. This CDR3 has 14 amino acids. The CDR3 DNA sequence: TGTGCCAGCAGTTATTCAGGGGGCGCAGAGACCCAGTACTTC. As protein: CASSYSGGAETQYF.

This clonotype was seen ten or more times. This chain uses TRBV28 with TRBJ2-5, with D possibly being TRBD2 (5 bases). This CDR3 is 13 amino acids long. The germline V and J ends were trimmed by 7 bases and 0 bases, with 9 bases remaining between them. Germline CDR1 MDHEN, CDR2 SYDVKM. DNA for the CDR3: TGTGCCAGCAAGGGAGATTACCAAGAGACCCAGTACTTC. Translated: CASKGDYQETQYF.

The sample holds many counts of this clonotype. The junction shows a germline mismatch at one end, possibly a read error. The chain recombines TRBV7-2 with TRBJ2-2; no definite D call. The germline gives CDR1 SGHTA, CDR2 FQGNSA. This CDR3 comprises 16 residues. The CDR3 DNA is TGTGTCAGCAGCTTAGATCGGCAGGATGACACCGGGGAGCTGTTTTTT. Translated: CVSSLDRQDDTGELFF.

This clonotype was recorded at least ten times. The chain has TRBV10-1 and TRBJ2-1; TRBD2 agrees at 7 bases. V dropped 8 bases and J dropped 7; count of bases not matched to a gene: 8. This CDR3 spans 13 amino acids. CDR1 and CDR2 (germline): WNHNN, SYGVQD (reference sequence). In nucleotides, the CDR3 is TGCGCCAGCTCGATTGGCGGGAGAAATGAGCAGTTCTTC. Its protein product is CASSIGGRNEQFF.

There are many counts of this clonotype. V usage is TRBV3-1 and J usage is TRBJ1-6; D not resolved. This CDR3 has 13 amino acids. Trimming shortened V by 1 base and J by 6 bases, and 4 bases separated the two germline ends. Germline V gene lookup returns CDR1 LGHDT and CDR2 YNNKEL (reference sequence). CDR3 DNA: TGTGCCAGCAGCCAAGTTCCTAATTCACCCCTCCACTTT. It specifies CASSQVPNSPLHF.

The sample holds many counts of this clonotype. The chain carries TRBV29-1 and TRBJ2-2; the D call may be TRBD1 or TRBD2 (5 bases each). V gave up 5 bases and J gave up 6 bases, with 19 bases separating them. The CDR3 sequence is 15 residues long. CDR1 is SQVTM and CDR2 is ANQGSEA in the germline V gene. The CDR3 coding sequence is TGCAGCGTTCGTGGGGGAGACGCTGCGGCCGGGGAGCTGTTTTTT. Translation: CSVRGGDAAAGELFF.

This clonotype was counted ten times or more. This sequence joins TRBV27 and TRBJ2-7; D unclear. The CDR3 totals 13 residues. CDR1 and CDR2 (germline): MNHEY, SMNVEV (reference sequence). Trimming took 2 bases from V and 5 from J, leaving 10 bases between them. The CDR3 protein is CASSLSRAHEQYF. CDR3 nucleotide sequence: TGTGCCAGCAGTTTAAGCCGGGCCCACGAGCAGTACTTC.

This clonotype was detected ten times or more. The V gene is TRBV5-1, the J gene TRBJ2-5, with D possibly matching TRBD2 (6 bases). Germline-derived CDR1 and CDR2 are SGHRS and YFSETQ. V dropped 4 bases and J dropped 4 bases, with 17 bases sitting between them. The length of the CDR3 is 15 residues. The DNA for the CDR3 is TGCGCCAGCAGCCCCTTAGCACGGGAGATAGAGACCCAGTACTTC. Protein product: CASSPLAREIETQYF.

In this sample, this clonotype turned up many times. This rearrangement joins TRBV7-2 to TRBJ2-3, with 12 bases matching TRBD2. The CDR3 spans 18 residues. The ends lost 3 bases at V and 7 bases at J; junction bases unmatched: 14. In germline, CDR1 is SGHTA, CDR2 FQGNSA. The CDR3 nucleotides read TGTGCCAGCAGCTTTTTGCTAGCGGGAGGGGAGGGGTCGAATACGCAGTATTTT. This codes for CASSFLLAGGEGSNTQYF.

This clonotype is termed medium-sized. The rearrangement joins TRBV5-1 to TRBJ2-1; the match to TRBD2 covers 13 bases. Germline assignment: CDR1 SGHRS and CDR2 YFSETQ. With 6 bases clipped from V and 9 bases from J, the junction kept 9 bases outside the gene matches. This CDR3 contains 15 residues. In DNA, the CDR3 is TGCGCCAGCACCAAGGGACTAGCGGGAAATGGTGAGCAGTTCTTC. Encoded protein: CASTKGLAGNGEQFF.

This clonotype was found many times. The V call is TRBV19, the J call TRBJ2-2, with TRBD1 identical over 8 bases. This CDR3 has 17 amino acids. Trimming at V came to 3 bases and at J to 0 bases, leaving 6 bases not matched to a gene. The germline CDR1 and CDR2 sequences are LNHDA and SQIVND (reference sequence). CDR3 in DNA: TGTGCCAGTAGTATCGCCTGGACAGGGCCGAACACCGGGGAGCTGTTTTTT. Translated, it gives CASSIAWTGPNTGELFF.

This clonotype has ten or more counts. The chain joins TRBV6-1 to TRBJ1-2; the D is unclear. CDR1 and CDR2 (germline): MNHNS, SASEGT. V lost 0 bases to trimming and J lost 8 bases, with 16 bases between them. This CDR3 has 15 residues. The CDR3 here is CASSEAELYAGGYTF. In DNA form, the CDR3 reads TGTGCCAGCAGTGAAGCAGAGCTGTACGCGGGCGGCTACACCTTC.

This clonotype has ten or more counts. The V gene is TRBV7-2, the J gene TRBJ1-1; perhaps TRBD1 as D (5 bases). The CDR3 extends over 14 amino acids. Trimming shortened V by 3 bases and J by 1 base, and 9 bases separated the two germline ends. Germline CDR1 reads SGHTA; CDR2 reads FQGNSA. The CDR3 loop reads CASSFLQGNTEAFF. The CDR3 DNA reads TGTGCCAGCAGCTTTCTTCAGGGGAACACTGAAGCTTTCTTT.